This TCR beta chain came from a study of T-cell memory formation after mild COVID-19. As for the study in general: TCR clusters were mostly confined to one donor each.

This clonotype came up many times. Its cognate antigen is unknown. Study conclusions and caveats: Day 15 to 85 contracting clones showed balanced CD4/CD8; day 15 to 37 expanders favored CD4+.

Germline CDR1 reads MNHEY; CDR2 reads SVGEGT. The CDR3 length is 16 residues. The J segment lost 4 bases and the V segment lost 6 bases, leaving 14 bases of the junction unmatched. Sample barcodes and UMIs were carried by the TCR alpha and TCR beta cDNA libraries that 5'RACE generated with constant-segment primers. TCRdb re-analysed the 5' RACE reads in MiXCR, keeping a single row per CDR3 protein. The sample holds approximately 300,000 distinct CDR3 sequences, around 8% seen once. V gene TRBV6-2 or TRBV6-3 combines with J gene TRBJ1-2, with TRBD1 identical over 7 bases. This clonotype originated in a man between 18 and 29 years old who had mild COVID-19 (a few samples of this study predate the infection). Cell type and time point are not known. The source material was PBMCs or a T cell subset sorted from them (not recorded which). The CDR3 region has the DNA TGTGCCAGCAGCATCCAGCCGGGACAGCACTTCTATGGCTACACCTTC. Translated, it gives CASSIQPGQHFYGYTF.